Following are 28 T cell receptor beta chains from one sample sequenced in a study of beta chain features in type 1 diabetes. Whole-study findings and limits: A moderate, significant TCRB CDR3 shortening appeared in type 1 diabetes across four CD4+ subsets.

Antigen specificity for these receptors is unknown. Isolated RNA was reverse transcribed in full, so expressed TCRB transcripts were sequenced. Clones were read by immunoSEQ multiplex PCR, and TCRdb kept only the in-frame ones, dropping some. The data hold 250,000 or so clones, with 11% to 15% observed a single time. Sample: naive CD4+ T cells from blood. The receptors originated from a man aged 25 to 40 with type 1 diabetes.

This clone was detected only a few times. J is TRBJ2-6 and V is TRBV7-9, with 8 bases aligning to TRBD1. This CDR3 comprises 17 residues. Germline assignment: CDR1 SEHNR and CDR2 FQNEAQ (reference sequence). The V and J ends lost 1 base and 0 bases, in that order; junction bases with no gene match: 2. CDR3 sequence reads: CASSLGTGTSGANVLTF. The CDR3 nucleotides are TGTGCCAGCAGCTTAGGGACAGGGACCTCTGGGGCCAACGTCCTGACTTTC.

The V gene is TRBV2, the J gene TRBJ1-2; D remains ambiguous. The germline V gene encodes CDR1 SNHLY and CDR2 FYNNEI. V was clipped by 7 bases and J by 8 bases, with 8 bases between them. CDR3 length: 10 amino acids. CDR3 coding DNA: TGTGCCAGCACTACTAGGGGCTACACCTTC. Encoded protein: CASTTRGYTF.

This clone turned up a few times. The chain combines TRBV4-2 with TRBJ2-1; 10 bases match TRBD2. V shed 1 base and J 5 bases; nucleotides not matched to a gene: 2. The CDR3 is 15 amino acids. Germline lookup yields CDR1 LGHNA and CDR2 YNFKEQ. As DNA, the CDR3 is TGTGCCAGCAGCCAAGTAGCGGGGGGCCACAATGAGCAGTTCTTC. Its translation: CASSQVAGGHNEQFF.

The J gene is TRBJ2-7, the V gene TRBV29-1, with a possible D match to TRBD2 (6 bases). Trimming shortened V by 4 bases and J by 2 bases, and 18 bases separated the two germline ends. Germline values: CDR1 SQVTM, CDR2 ANQGSEA. The CDR3 is 15 amino acids. CDR3 sequence: CSVGVSAGPPYEQYF. The DNA of the CDR3 is TGCAGCGTTGGGGTCTCTGCGGGGCCTCCCTACGAGCAGTACTTC.

This clone was picked up a small number of times. V and J are TRBV7-2 and TRBJ2-5; 8 bases fit TRBD1. This CDR3 spans 15 amino acids. Losses at the gene ends were 3 bases for V and 4 bases for J; bases not matched to a gene: 7. CDR1 is SGHTA, CDR2 FQGNSA, per germline. The CDR3 sequence is CASSFGQGTGETQYF. As DNA, the CDR3 is TGTGCCAGCAGCTTCGGACAGGGAACGGGAGAGACCCAGTACTTC.

The rearrangement links TRBV6-1 to TRBJ2-1; 12 bases match TRBD2. The germline V gene encodes CDR1 MNHNS and CDR2 SASEGT. This CDR3 spans 15 amino acids. V trimming: 4 bases; J trimming: 6 bases; junction bases outside the gene matches: 4. In nucleotides, the CDR3 is TGTGCCAGCAGTGGACTAGCGGGAGTGTTCAATGAGCAGTTCTTC. Its protein is CASSGLAGVFNEQFF.

The rearrangement links TRBV5-1 to TRBJ2-5, with D possibly being TRBD1 (5 bases). The CDR3 sequence is 15 residues long. The germline V gene has CDR1 SGHRS and CDR2 YFSETQ. Trimming stripped 3 bases from V and 0 bases from J, with 12 bases between. The CDR3 DNA reads as TGCGCCAGCAGCTCAGGGTGGGGAAACCAAGAGACCCAGTACTTC. Its protein product is CASSSGWGNQETQYF.

The chain recombines TRBV10-1 with TRBJ2-7, with D perhaps matching TRBD1 (6 bases). The germline V gene has CDR1 WNHNN and CDR2 SYGVQD (reference sequence). Trimming removed 5 bases at V and 4 bases at J, with 9 bases between. The CDR3 is 12 amino acids. CDR3 in DNA: TGCGCCAGCAGTAATCAGGGGTACGAGCAGTACTTC. Amino acid sequence: CASSNQGYEQYF.

Only a few counts were recorded for this clone. The V call is TRBV5-4, the J call TRBJ1-2, with D possibly TRBD1 on 6 matching bases. V shed 2 bases and J shed 0 bases, with 8 bases lying between them. Germline V lookup: CDR1 SGHNT, CDR2 YYREEE (reference sequence). The CDR3 runs 14 residues. CDR3 sequence reads: CASSFGTTNYGYTF. In nucleotides, the CDR3 is TGTGCCAGCAGCTTCGGGACAACTAACTATGGCTACACCTTC. The complete variable domain, with remaining parts taken from reference TRBV5-4 and TRBJ1-2, reads ETGVTQSPTHLIKTRGQQVTLRCSSQSGHNTVSWYQQALGQGPQFIFQYYREEENGRGNFPPRFSGLQFPNYSSELNVNALELDDSALYLCASSFGTTNYGYTFGSGTRLTVV.

This clone has only a few counts. The gene calls are TRBV7-2 and TRBJ2-2, with D tentatively TRBD1 (6 bases). Germline CDR1 and CDR2: SGHTA and FQGNSA. The V gene lost 7 bases and the J gene lost 2 bases, with 14 bases spanning the gap. The CDR3 consists of 15 residues. The CDR3 sequence is CASMLNRENTGELFF. For the CDR3, the DNA is TGTGCCAGCATGCTAAACAGGGAAAACACCGGGGAGCTGTTTTTT.

This chain connects TRBV27 to TRBJ2-7; D remains ambiguous. V gave up 5 bases and J gave up 3 bases, with 8 bases separating them. Germline CDR1 is MNHEY and CDR2 is SMNVEV (reference sequence). The CDR3 loop spans 12 amino acids. The CDR3 loop is CASSVPGYEQYF. The DNA of the CDR3 is TGTGCCAGCAGTGTCCCGGGCTACGAGCAGTACTTC.

The chain employs TRBV7-9 and TRBJ2-5, with TRBD1 identical over 8 bases. The V segment lost 6 bases and the J segment 2 bases; nucleotides outside the gene matches: 11. Germline assignment: CDR1 SEHNR and CDR2 FQNEAQ (reference sequence). There are 16 residues in the CDR3. The CDR3 region is CASRPRRQGAQETQYF. CDR3 nucleotide sequence: TGTGCCAGCAGACCAAGGAGGCAGGGGGCACAAGAGACCCAGTACTTC. The full variable domain, its missing parts supplied by reference TRBV7-9 and TRBJ2-5, is DTGVSQNPRHKITKRGQNVTFRCDPISEHNRLYWYRQTLGQGPEFLTYFQNEAQLEKSRLLSDRFSAERPKGSFSTLEIQRTEQGDSAMYLCASRPRRQGAQETQYFGPGTRLLVL.

The chain joins TRBV6-6 to TRBJ1-2, with D hard to call. The CDR3 loop spans 14 amino acids. V dropped 2 bases and J dropped 4 bases, with 11 bases sitting between them. The germline V gene encodes CDR1 MNHNY and CDR2 SVGAGI (reference sequence). DNA for the CDR3: TGTGCCAGCAGTTACCCTAGACCGCCCTATGGCTACACCTTC. The encoded protein is CASSYPRPPYGYTF.

This clone was seen only a few times. The V gene is TRBV5-1, the J gene TRBJ2-7; 12 positions agree with TRBD2. V lost 2 bases, J lost 2 bases, and 8 bases stayed unmatched. Looked up from germline, CDR1 is SGHRS and CDR2 is YFSETQ. The CDR3 sequence is 17 residues long. CDR3 protein: CASSLPLLAGGPYEQYF. CDR3 DNA: TGCGCCAGCAGCTTACCACTCCTAGCGGGGGGGCCCTACGAGCAGTACTTC.

The chain combines TRBV7-2 with TRBJ1-4; the D is unclear. From germline, CDR1 is SGHTA and CDR2 FQGNSA. V lost 4 bases and J lost 14, with 17 bases in between. The CDR3 has 13 amino acids. Here the CDR3 DNA reads TGTGCCAGCAGCTCGCGGTTCGGACTCCCTCTGTTTTTT. Protein: CASSSRFGLPLFF.

This clone was recorded a few times. The V and J genes are TRBV6-1 and TRBJ2-7; a possible D gene is TRBD1 (5 bases). CDR1 and CDR2 from the germline V gene are MNHNS and SASEGT. Trimming took off 6 bases at V and 7 bases at J, with 19 bases between the two ends. The CDR3 is 14 amino acids. CDR3 nucleotide sequence: TGTGCCAGCAGGAGCCTAGTGACAGCTCTGGAGCAGTACTTC. Translated, it gives CASRSLVTALEQYF.

This clone appeared a few times. The J gene is TRBJ2-2, the V gene TRBV7-9, with 7 bases lining up with TRBD2. The trim removed 1 base at V and 2 bases at J, leaving 1 base unmatched. From germline, CDR1 is SEHNR and CDR2 FQNEAQ (reference sequence). This CDR3 region has 15 residues. CDR3 in amino acids: CASSLGGGNTGELFF. The CDR3 bases are TGTGCCAGCAGCTTAGGCGGGGGAAACACCGGGGAGCTGTTTTTT.

This clone showed up just a few times. The chain is built from TRBV5-1 and TRBJ2-3; D remains unclear. The CDR3 totals 14 residues. V lost 0 bases, J lost 0 bases, and 5 bases lay in between. Per germline, CDR1 SGHRS and CDR2 YFSETQ. The CDR3 protein is CASSLEQSTDTQYF. The CDR3 DNA is TGCGCCAGCAGCTTGGAACAGAGCACAGATACGCAGTATTTT. Together with reference TRBV5-1 and TRBJ2-3, the CDR3 gives the full variable domain: KAGVTQTPRYLIKTRGQQVTLSCSPISGHRSVSWYQQTPGQGLQFLFEYFSETQRNKGNFPGRFSGRQFSNSRSEMNVSTLELGDSALYLCASSLEQSTDTQYFGPGTRLTVL.

This clone came up a few times. The rearrangement joins TRBV5-4 to TRBJ2-1, with TRBD2 as a possible D gene (5 bases). The CDR3 sequence is 14 residues long. Germline CDR1 and CDR2: SGHNT and YYREEE (reference sequence). V dropped 4 bases and J dropped 6 bases, with 14 bases sitting between them. The CDR3 DNA reads TGTGCCAGCAGCGCGATCGGGGTCATCAATGAGCAGTTCTTC. This translates into CASSAIGVINEQFF.

The rearrangement uses TRBV9 and TRBJ1-1; D is possibly TRBD1 (5 bases). There are 12 residues in the CDR3. Germline-derived CDR1 and CDR2 are SGDLS and YYNGEE. The V and J ends lost 2 bases and 10 bases respectively, with 12 bases between them. CDR3 sequence reads: CASSVLGEVAFF. CDR3 sequence (DNA): TGTGCCAGCAGCGTCCTAGGGGAGGTAGCTTTCTTT.

This clone was observed a handful of times. The CDR3 coding sequence is TGTGCCAGCAGCTTTCCCGGTTCCTCCTACGAGCAGTACTTC. Encoded protein: CASSFPGSSYEQYF. This chain connects TRBV7-2 to TRBJ2-7, with D uncertain. The CDR3 has 14 residues. V was clipped by 3 bases and J by 0 bases, with 9 bases between them. Per germline, CDR1 SGHTA and CDR2 FQGNSA.

In this sample, this clone turned up a few times. The gene calls are TRBV25-1 and TRBJ1-1; D is perhaps TRBD1 (6 bases). Germline V gene data show CDR1 as MGHDK and CDR2 as SYGVNS. V was shortened by 4 bases and J by 5 bases, with 17 bases between the two germline ends. This CDR3 is built from 15 residues. CDR3 sequence (DNA): TGTGCCAGCAGTGGAAGGGGGTCCAAGGGGACTGAAGCTTTCTTT. This translates into CASSGRGSKGTEAFF. Variable domain in full (rest from reference TRBV25-1 and TRBJ1-1): EADIYQTPRYLVIGTGKKITLECSQTMGHDKMYWYQQDPGMELHLIHYSYGVNSTEKGDLSSESTVSRIRTEHFPLTLESARPSHTSQYLCASSGRGSKGTEAFFGQGTRLTVV.

The chain combines TRBV5-4 with TRBJ1-4; the D gene is possibly TRBD1 (5 bases). Germline CDR1 and CDR2: SGHNT and YYREEE (reference sequence). The V end lost 2 bases, the J end lost 0 bases, and 8 bases lay between the germline ends. This CDR3 is 15 amino acids long. The CDR3 coding sequence is TGTGCCAGCAGCTTACCAGGGCCAACTAATGAAAAACTGTTTTTT. Its protein is CASSLPGPTNEKLFF. The whole variable domain, filled in from reference TRBV5-4 and TRBJ1-4, reads ETGVTQSPTHLIKTRGQQVTLRCSSQSGHNTVSWYQQALGQGPQFIFQYYREEENGRGNFPPRFSGLQFPNYSSELNVNALELDDSALYLCASSLPGPTNEKLFFGSGTQLSVL.

The chain employs TRBV27 and TRBJ2-1; 10 bases match TRBD2. Losses at the gene ends were 4 bases for V and 3 bases for J; bases not matched to a gene: 3. CDR1 MNHEY and CDR2 SMNVEV come from the germline V gene (reference sequence). The length of the CDR3 is 15 residues. DNA for the CDR3: TGTGCCAGCAGTTCACTAGCGGGATACTACAATGAGCAGTTCTTC. Translating gives CASSSLAGYYNEQFF.

The genes are TRBV18 and TRBJ2-1, with 9 positions matching TRBD2. Germline CDR1 is KGHSH and CDR2 is LQKENI. The CDR3 has 16 residues. After removal of 3 bases from V and 2 bases from J, the junction contained 5 bases not matched to a gene. The CDR3 reads CASSPLAGDAYNEQFF. In nucleotides, the CDR3 is TGTGCCAGCTCACCGTTAGCGGGAGACGCCTACAATGAGCAGTTCTTC.

The chain joins TRBV29-1 to TRBJ2-5, with 8 bases that match TRBD1. The CDR3 has 12 residues. The V segment lost 7 bases and the J segment 11 bases; nucleotides outside the gene matches: 12. Germline lookup yields CDR1 SQVTM and CDR2 ANQGSEA. In nucleotides, the CDR3 is TGCAGCGCCGGACAGGGCTCGGGGGAGCAGTACTTC. Translation gives CSAGQGSGEQYF. Variable domain in full (rest from reference TRBV29-1 and TRBJ2-5): SAVISQKPSRDICQRGTSLTIQCQVDSQVTMMFWYRQQPGQSLTLIATANQGSEATYESGFVIDKFPISRPNLTFSTLTVSNMSPEDSSIYLCSAGQGSGEQYFGPGTRLLVL.

V is TRBV5-1 and J is TRBJ2-5, with 9 bases aligning to TRBD2. The CDR3 contains 14 residues. The V gene's germline CDR1 is SGHRS and CDR2 YFSETQ. V was pared by 5 bases and J by 5 bases, with 7 bases of the junction left unmatched. Here the CDR3 DNA reads TGCGCCAGCAGTACCGGGACTAGCACGGAGACCCAGTACTTC. Its translation: CASSTGTSTETQYF.

This chain joins TRBV29-1 and TRBJ1-1; D is possibly TRBD1 (5 bases). V was trimmed by 4 bases and J by 0 bases, leaving 12 bases between them. The CDR3 is 14 amino acids. Germline-derived CDR1 and CDR2 are SQVTM and ANQGSEA. The DNA of the CDR3 is TGCAGCGTTGTGGGGGGAGGTCTGAACACTGAAGCTTTCTTT. Protein sequence: CSVVGGGLNTEAFF.